This T cell receptor (beta chain) appears in the sequencing data of a study of Ad26.COV2.S vaccination and SARS-CoV-2 variants. About this clone: Its antigen is not known.

The V end was cut by 2 bases, the J end by 4 bases, with 7 bases between. Germline assignment: CDR1 KGHDR and CDR2 SFDVKD. The CDR3 is 13 amino acids. The study, taken as a whole, reports: It is possible that the TCR breadth and depth analyses underestimated the total T cell responses.

As for treatment: approximately 18 received Ad26.COV2.S at low or high dose, single or two shots; 5 received placebo; per-sample allocation not given. Sampling was performed 63 days after the first vaccine or placebo injection. Here immunoSEQ multiplex PCR was the method, and the copy in TCRdb shows in-frame clones only, minus some. Counted here are about 350,000 clones, approximately 90% occurring once; the ten biggest clones make up approximately 4.5%. V is TRBV24-1 and J is TRBJ2-5, with D tentatively TRBD2 (5 bases). The sequenced sample was peripheral blood, obtained in a trial of Ad26.COV2.S vaccine versus placebo. The receptor comes from a person between 18 and 65 years old who received the Ad26.COV2.S COVID-19 vaccine or a placebo. CDR3: CATSDYGVETQYF. As DNA, the CDR3 is TGTGCCACCAGTGATTACGGGGTAGAGACCCAGTACTTC.